The present entry profiles one T cell receptor beta chain with its context. No antigen is known for it. The sample originates from a study of regulatory T cells in long-lasting Graves disease. Looking at the study overall: Persistence in Graves' disease denoted antithyroid drug use beyond 5 years alongside positive TSH receptor antibodies. Study-wide results and limits: TRBV28 was favored in persistent disease, as were TRBJ1-2 and TRBJ2-5. A greater number of public clonotypes (around 2,700) was shared by persistent patients than by new patients (approximately 880).

Trimming took 5 bases from V and 6 from J; bases not matched to a gene: 10. CDR3 length: 15 amino acids. CDR3 regions were amplified by Arm-PCR using iRepertoire HTBI primers to build TCR beta libraries. TCRdb redid the calling of the multiplex PCR reads with MiXCR, one entry per CDR3 protein. The repertoire includes roughly 400,000 distinct CDR3 sequences, about 20% of them detected once, and around 21% sits in the top ten. This sample's time point: persistent/refractory GD, antithyroid drugs over 5 years with positive TRAb. There was RNA extracted from PBMCs, and the TCR library was made from it. Sequencing was performed on peripheral blood mononuclear cells (PBMCs), taken when the disease was refractory, from a patient treated with antithyroid drugs. The chain has TRBV12-3 or TRBV12-4 and TRBJ2-1, with 7 bases fitting TRBD2. The TCR sequence derives from a female donor with Graves disease. In DNA, the CDR3 is TGTGCCAGCAGTCTTCAAGGGGCGGGAGTCAATGAGCAGTTCTTC. Its protein is CASSLQGAGVNEQFF.